Each of the 30 T cell receptor beta chains below was sequenced from the same sample in a study of T cell responses to AZD1222 COVID-19 vaccine. TCRdb's table, derived via immunoSEQ multiplex PCR, lists solely in-frame clones and lacks some. The sample has 95,000 to 150,000 clones, approximately 88% seen once; the top ten hold about 1.4%. The sequenced sample was peripheral blood, obtained on day 0 of AZD1222 vaccination. These receptor sequences come from an adult in good health.

This clone was detected once. CDR3 amino acids: CASSYRQGGEQYF. The CDR3 DNA follows: TGTGCCAGCAGTTACAGACAGGGCGGCGAGCAGTACTTC. V and J are TRBV6-5 and TRBJ2-7, with 7 bases that match TRBD1. This CDR3 has 13 residues. With V trimmed by 2 bases and J by 6 bases, 4 bases remained unmatched. Looked up from germline, CDR1 is MNHEY and CDR2 is SVGAGI.

V is TRBV15 and J is TRBJ1-5; D is ambiguous. This CDR3 has 13 amino acids. Trimming took 5 bases from V and 1 from J, leaving 6 bases between them. The germline V gene has CDR1 LNHNV and CDR2 YYDKDF (reference sequence). CDR3 sequence: CATSPGSNQPQHF. In nucleotides, the CDR3 is TGTGCCACCAGCCCAGGAAGCAATCAGCCCCAGCATTTT.

This chain connects TRBV10-1 to TRBJ2-7, with D possibly being TRBD1 (6 bases). Germline CDR1 WNHNN, CDR2 SYGVQD (reference sequence). CDR3 length: 12 amino acids. V lost 6 bases to trimming and J lost 5 bases, with 11 bases between them. CDR3 sequence: CASSNNRDEQYF. The CDR3 coding sequence is TGCGCCAGCAGCAACAACAGGGACGAGCAGTACTTC.

This clone was detected only once. The rearrangement links TRBV6-2 or TRBV6-3 to TRBJ2-7; 11 positions agree with TRBD1. CDR3 length: 15 amino acids. Germline trimming cut 2 bases from V and 5 bases from J; bases unmatched to any gene: 5. Germline assignment: CDR1 MNHEY and CDR2 SVGEGT. CDR3 residues: CASSYPWTGGDEQYF. The DNA for the CDR3 is TGTGCCAGCAGTTACCCTTGGACAGGGGGCGACGAGCAGTACTTC.

The CDR3 bases are TGTGCCAGCAGCTTAACTCGAGGGGGCCGACTAGCTCCCTCCTACAATGAGCAGTTCTTC. It codes for CASSLTRGGRLAPSYNEQFF. J is TRBJ2-1 and V is TRBV7-6, with D perhaps given as TRBD1 or TRBD2 (7 bases each). V was pared by 2 bases and J by 0 bases, with 23 bases between. The CDR3 loop spans 20 amino acids. CDR1 is SGHVS, CDR2 FNYEAQ, per germline. Complete variable domain (other parts from reference TRBV7-6 and TRBJ2-1): GAGVSQSPRYKVTKRGQDVALRCDPISGHVSLYWYRQALGQGPEFLTYFNYEAQQDKSGLPNDRFSAERPEGSISTLTIQRTEQRDSAMYRCASSLTRGGRLAPSYNEQFFGPGTRLTVL.

The chain is built from TRBV13 and TRBJ2-7; 10 nucleotides align to TRBD2. The CDR3 is 16 amino acids. Germline loops: CDR1 PRHDT, CDR2 FYEKMQ (reference sequence). With V trimmed by 4 bases and J by 3 bases, 9 bases remained unmatched. The CDR3 reads CASSSPVPSGSYEQYF. CDR3 nucleotide sequence: TGTGCCAGCAGCTCGCCAGTTCCTAGCGGGAGCTACGAGCAGTACTTC.

This chain links TRBV5-6 with TRBJ2-7; D is unresolved. Germline lookup yields CDR1 SGHDT and CDR2 YYEEEE. Trimming took off 4 bases at V and 4 bases at J, with 21 bases between the two ends. The CDR3 has 16 residues. Here the CDR3 reads CASSLARRARYYEQYF. CDR3 nucleotide sequence: TGTGCCAGCAGCCTGGCGAGAAGGGCGCGTTATTACGAGCAGTACTTC.

The rearrangement joins TRBV6-2 or TRBV6-3 to TRBJ2-7, with TRBD2 matching 9 bases. The trim removed 8 bases at V and 2 bases at J, leaving 10 bases unmatched. From germline, CDR1 is MNHEY and CDR2 SVGEGT. The CDR3 runs to 15 residues. CDR3 bases: TGTGCCAGCGGCCAGGGACTAGCAGTTCCCTACGAGCAGTACTTC. Translating gives CASGQGLAVPYEQYF.

The rearrangement joins TRBV28 to TRBJ1-2, with unresolved D. V lost 6 bases and J lost 4, with 9 bases in between. The length of the CDR3 is 12 residues. Germline V gene data show CDR1 as MDHEN and CDR2 as SYDVKM. CDR3 protein: CASSSPLYGYTF. CDR3 nucleotides: TGTGCCAGCAGCTCCCCCCTCTATGGCTACACCTTC.

The chain employs TRBV27 and TRBJ2-1; possibly TRBD1 or TRBD2 for D (5 bases each). This CDR3 is built from 13 residues. Trimming removed 5 bases at V and 7 bases at J, with 12 bases between. From germline, CDR1 is MNHEY and CDR2 SMNVEV (reference sequence). CDR3 in amino acids: CASSQGTPNEQFF. The CDR3 nucleotides read TGTGCCAGCAGTCAAGGGACCCCAAATGAGCAGTTCTTC.

The gene calls are TRBV5-6 and TRBJ1-3; no reliable D call. There are 18 residues in the CDR3. Germline V gives CDR1 SGHDT, CDR2 YYEEEE. Trimming took 1 base from V and 0 from J, leaving 17 bases between them. Here the CDR3 reads CASSLRPYQVDSGNTIYF. CDR3 nucleotides: TGTGCCAGCAGCTTGCGTCCTTACCAGGTGGACTCTGGAAACACCATATATTTT.

Here the CDR3 reads CASSLLRNSGRRETQYF. In DNA form, the CDR3 reads TGTGCCAGCAGTCTTCTTCGAAATAGCGGGAGAAGAGAGACCCAGTACTTC. This chain connects TRBV27 to TRBJ2-5; TRBD2 matches at 9 bases. Germline lookup yields CDR1 MNHEY and CDR2 SMNVEV (reference sequence). V lost 5 bases and J lost 4; bases outside the gene matches: 14. The CDR3 totals 17 residues.

The chain links TRBV28 to TRBJ2-7; no reliable D call. Germline V CDR1 and CDR2: MDHEN, SYDVKM. CDR3 length: 16 residues. V was trimmed by 5 bases and J by 2 bases, leaving 19 bases between them. Written as DNA, the CDR3 is TGTGCCAGCAGTGGTAGCAGCCGCTTTAGCACCTACGAGCAGTACTTC. It specifies CASSGSSRFSTYEQYF.

The rearrangement links TRBV19 to TRBJ2-7, with TRBD1 matching over 9 bases. Per germline, CDR1 LNHDA and CDR2 SQIVND (reference sequence). There are 14 residues in the CDR3. V shed 3 bases and J 1 base; nucleotides not matched to a gene: 1. Written as DNA, the CDR3 is TGTGCCAGTAGTATCGGGACAGGGTCCTACGAGCAGTACTTC. Encoded protein: CASSIGTGSYEQYF.

This chain links TRBV11-2 with TRBJ2-4; 8 bases agree with TRBD2. Germline V gene data show CDR1 as SGHAT and CDR2 as FQNNGV. There are 17 residues in the CDR3. Germline trimming cut 8 bases from V and 2 bases from J; bases unmatched to any gene: 14. CDR3: CASLKIAGGLSKNIQYF. The DNA for the CDR3 is TGTGCCAGCTTAAAGATTGCGGGAGGCCTCTCCAAAAACATTCAGTACTTC.

The chain carries TRBV2 and TRBJ1-6; no definite D call. From germline, CDR1 is SNHLY and CDR2 FYNNEI. The CDR3 has 14 residues. Here the CDR3 reads CPWRSPFNNSPLHF. The CDR3 nucleotides read TGTCCCTGGAGGTCGCCATTCAATAATTCACCCCTCCACTTT.

This clone was seen a few times. V is TRBV6-4 and J is TRBJ1-1; no reliable D call. The CDR3 runs to 15 residues. The V end was cut by 6 bases, the J end by 3 bases, with 17 bases between. Germline-derived CDR1 and CDR2 are MRHNA and SNTAGT. The CDR3 spells CASRLDPEADTEAFF. In nucleotides, the CDR3 is TGTGCCAGCAGACTGGACCCTGAGGCTGACACTGAAGCTTTCTTT.

The table lists this clone with a few counts. This chain links TRBV6-4 with TRBJ1-2; D remains ambiguous. The V end lost 3 bases, the J end lost 0 bases, and 8 bases lay between the germline ends. CDR1 is MRHNA and CDR2 is SNTAGT in the germline V gene. This CDR3 spans 14 amino acids. As DNA, the CDR3 is TGTGCCAGCAGTGATGGACCTTCTAACTATGGCTACACCTTC. Translation gives CASSDGPSNYGYTF.

This rearrangement joins TRBV7-3 to TRBJ2-3; 10 bases are shared with TRBD2. Germline CDR1 and CDR2: SGHTA and FQGTGA. V gave up 5 bases and J gave up 4 bases; unmatched junction bases: 6. CDR3 length equals 15 residues. CDR3 in DNA: TGTGCCAGCAGCCCTCTAGCGGGAGTAGCAGATACGCAGTATTTT. Translating it yields CASSPLAGVADTQYF.

CDR3 DNA: TGTGCCAGCAGCGTAGATGATGCTGGCACTAGCACAGATACGCAGTATTTT. It specifies CASSVDDAGTSTDTQYF. V gene TRBV9 combines with J gene TRBJ2-3; D unresolved. The V and J ends lost 0 bases and 0 bases respectively, with 14 bases between them. The CDR3 has 17 amino acids. Germline V gives CDR1 SGDLS, CDR2 YYNGEE.

The chain links TRBV6-5 to TRBJ2-7; 7 bases are a match to TRBD1. Germline CDR1 MNHEY, CDR2 SVGAGI. Unmatched junction bases numbered 10, after V lost 6 bases and J lost 2 bases. The CDR3 is 15 residues long. For the CDR3, the DNA is TGTGCCAGCAGCAGGGGGACCACAGGGGCCTACGAGCAGTACTTC. Protein sequence: CASSRGTTGAYEQYF.

J is TRBJ2-7 and V is TRBV28, with D possibly TRBD1 on 5 matching bases. Trimming removed 3 bases at V and 3 bases at J, with 9 bases between. The CDR3 loop spans 13 amino acids. The germline V gene encodes CDR1 MDHEN and CDR2 SYDVKM. CDR3 in DNA: TGTGCCAGCAGTTTGGGGCCGGGCTACGAGCAGTACTTC. Protein sequence: CASSLGPGYEQYF. Variable domain in full (rest from reference TRBV28 and TRBJ2-7): DVKVTQSSRYLVKRTGEKVFLECVQDMDHENMFWYRQDPGLGLRLIYFSYDVKMKEKGDIPEGYSVSREKKERFSLILESASTNQTSMYLCASSLGPGYEQYFGPGTRLTVT.

V usage is TRBV24-1 and J usage is TRBJ1-5, with TRBD1 matching over 7 bases. This CDR3 is 16 amino acids long. The V and J ends lost 3 bases and 3 bases, in that order; junction bases with no gene match: 7. In germline, CDR1 is KGHDR, CDR2 SFDVKD. The CDR3 reads CATSDRRTGSNQPQHF. In DNA form, the CDR3 reads TGTGCCACCAGTGATAGACGGACAGGTTCCAATCAGCCCCAGCATTTT.

The table lists this clone with a count of one. The V call is TRBV19, the J call TRBJ2-1; the D is unclear. CDR1 is LNHDA and CDR2 is SQIVND in the germline V gene (reference sequence). The CDR3 contains 15 residues. V lost 6 bases and J 4 bases, leaving 16 bases between the germline ends. CDR3 amino acids: CASRTWSGPYNEQFF. In DNA, the CDR3 is TGTGCCAGTAGGACCTGGTCCGGACCATACAATGAGCAGTTCTTC. The whole variable domain, filled in from reference TRBV19 and TRBJ2-1, reads DGGITQSPKYLFRKEGQNVTLSCEQNLNHDAMYWYRQDPGQGLRLIYYSQIVNDFQKGDIAEGYSVSREKKESFPLTVTSAQKNPTAFYLCASRTWSGPYNEQFFGPGTRLTVL.

The V call is TRBV29-1, the J call TRBJ2-3, with TRBD2 matching 7 bases. The CDR3 consists of 14 residues. Losses at the gene ends were 0 bases for V and 1 base for J; bases not matched to a gene: 1. Germline V CDR1 and CDR2: SQVTM, ANQGSEA. The CDR3 DNA follows: TGCAGCGTTGAAGATGCGGGAGGCACAGATACGCAGTATTTT. Translating gives CSVEDAGGTDTQYF.

This clone was counted between two and nine times. The rearrangement uses TRBV11-2 and TRBJ2-7; D is perhaps TRBD1 (5 bases). Trimming removed 3 bases from V and 2 bases from J, with 14 bases in between. The CDR3 loop spans 15 amino acids. Germline loops: CDR1 SGHAT, CDR2 FQNNGV. CDR3 DNA sequence: TGTGCCAGCAGCTTGGGCCCCAGGGTAGCCTACGAGCAGTACTTC. Translated, it gives CASSLGPRVAYEQYF.

The J gene is TRBJ2-7, the V gene TRBV5-1; D perhaps matches TRBD2 (6 bases). Germline lookup yields CDR1 SGHRS and CDR2 YFSETQ. This CDR3 has 16 residues. The V end lost 4 bases, the J end lost 2 bases, and 19 bases lay between the germline ends. CDR3 nucleotide sequence: TGCGCCAGCAGCAAGGGACTCCCAGGCGGTCCCTACGAGCAGTACTTC. Amino acids: CASSKGLPGGPYEQYF.

The chain employs TRBV23-1 and TRBJ1-2; 7 nucleotides align to TRBD1. TRBV23-1 is an ORF, and what it does is uncertain. V lost 2 bases to trimming and J lost 8 bases; unmatched junction nucleotides: 17. This CDR3 comprises 17 residues. The CDR3, as DNA: TGCGCCAGCAGTCAAAAGGAAGGACTAAACAGGGGCCCCGGCTACACCTTC. This gives the protein CASSQKEGLNRGPGYTF.

The J gene is TRBJ1-3, the V gene TRBV5-1; the D is unclear. V dropped 2 bases and J dropped 1 base, with 4 bases sitting between them. The CDR3 is made up of 13 amino acids. The germline V gene encodes CDR1 SGHRS and CDR2 YFSETQ. Here the CDR3 DNA reads TGCGCCAGCAGCTTAGGGTCTGGAAACACCATATATTTT. Residues: CASSLGSGNTIYF.

The chain carries TRBV5-8 and TRBJ1-1; possible D gene TRBD1, 5 bases. V was pared by 0 bases and J by 1 base, with 13 bases between. Germline lookup yields CDR1 SGHTS and CDR2 YDEGEE. The CDR3 covers 16 residues. For the CDR3, the DNA is TGTGCCAGCAGCTTGGCGACGGGACGTGAGAACACTGAAGCTTTCTTT. It yields the protein CASSLATGRENTEAFF.